The present T cell receptor (beta chain) was sequenced within a study of blood T cells in healthy people across ages. Overall study results and limits: More naive CD4+ cells and higher diversity were found in long-lived than in aged donors. CMV status of donors was unknown, possibly confounding expanded clonotype changes.

V dropped 1 base and J dropped 3; count of bases not matched to a gene: 2. This CDR3 spans 14 amino acids. The germline CDR1 and CDR2 sequences are SGHRS and YFSETQ. Using a J-beta primer mix together with a sample-barcoded 5' primer, a second PCR was run for roughly 6 to 12 cycles. Each CDR3 protein is one row after TCRdb ran MiXCR on the 5' RACE reads. The table includes some 920,000 distinct CDR3 sequences, just over 50% detected once. This clonotype was seen ten or more times. What it binds is not known. The V call is TRBV5-1, the J call TRBJ2-5; TRBD2 matches at 8 bases. The TCR sequence derives from a woman aged 60-75 years in good health. The sequencing input was blood. The CDR3 protein is CASSLFGREETQYF. The CDR3 region has the DNA TGCGCCAGCAGCTTGTTCGGGAGGGAAGAGACCCAGTACTTC.